The 28 T cell receptor beta chains below all came from one sample that was sequenced in a study of tissue T cells after allogeneic stem cell transplantation (dated by TCRdb to between 2021 and 2024). The time point label here, explained by the study, means: mouse harvest day 7 after allogeneic transplant. Each mouse graft, delivered by tail vein injection, combined 10^6 splenic CD5+ T cells with 10^7 T-cell-depleted bone marrow cells. Library preparation employed the immunoSEQ multiplex PCR assay. TCRdb retrieved this table from immuneACCESS and kept in-frame rearrangements only. Not all clones are present; in checked studies, unresolved V genes account for under half, and no reason is known for the remainder. In this sample the table shows around 6,700 clones, about 45% of which occur a single time. Together, the top ten hold 6% to 8.5% of the sample. Material for sequencing was gut tissue. Every receptor here comes from a female BALB/c mouse given C57BL/6 T cells with graft-versus-host disease after an allogeneic hematopoietic cell transplant.

This clone was picked up a small number of times. The genes and germline here are from mouse. Read data end 1 residue before the CDR3 end; the end is taken from the germline J gene. This chain connects TRBV16 to TRBJ2-2, with a weak D call TRBD1 (6 bases). Trimming left V 5 bases short and J 0 bases short, with 10 bases between. The CDR3 length is 15 residues. CDR1 SGHSA and CDR2 FRNQAP come from the germline V gene. The sequenced part of the CDR3 DNA is TGTGCAAGCAGCCCCTACAGGGCAAACACCGGGCAGCTCTAC. Translated, it gives CASSPYRANTGQLY. The whole CDR3 sequence is CASSPYRANTGQLYF.

A note on this clone: The gene names given are mouse names. The sequenced CDR3 bases are TGTGCCAGCTCTCTCGGCTGGGGGGATGCAGAAACGCTGTAT. Its protein is CASSLGWGDAETLY. The entire CDR3 reads CASSLGWGDAETLYF. This chain links TRBV12-1 with TRBJ2-3, with TRBD2 matching 8 bases. The CDR3 end falls 1 residue outside the read, so it is completed with the germline J gene. Germline V CDR1 and CDR2: SGHSN, HYEKVE. The length of the CDR3 is 15 residues. The junction had 3 bases not matched to a gene; V was cut back by 0 bases and J by 2 bases.

To note about this clone: These gene names are mouse names. The missing CDR3 end, 1 residue past where the read stops, is filled in from the germline J gene. The chain recombines TRBV23 with TRBJ1-1; the D call TRBD1 from the table was never checked on the DNA. The germline V gene encodes CDR1 KGHTA and CDR2 FQNQQP. The CDR3 has 14 amino acids. CDR3 in amino acids: CSSRYRGRGTEVFF. CDR3 DNA (partial): TGCTCCAGCAGATACAGGGGAAGGGGCACAGAAGTCTTC.

Details on this clone: Mouse gene names and germline throughout. Coverage ceases 1 residue before the CDR3 finishes, and the germline J gene fills in the end. This chain links TRBV20 with TRBJ2-7, with D perhaps TRBD1 or TRBD2 (5 bases each). Germline CDR1 and CDR2: GFQATS and STVNSAI. CDR3 length equals 12 residues. With 5 bases removed from V and 3 bases from J, the gap between germline ends came to 11 bases. CDR3 in amino acids: CGAAGTVYEQYF. Partial CDR3 DNA: TGTGGTGCTGCCGGGACGGTCTATGAACAGTAC.

A note on this clone: Gene names are mouse gene names. The missing CDR3 end, 1 residue past where the read stops, is filled in from the germline J gene. The chain couples TRBV2 to TRBJ2-5; 9 positions agree with TRBD2. The CDR3 spans 15 residues. Trimming cost V 4 bases and J 3 bases; bases outside gene matches: 5. CDR1 is LGHNA and CDR2 is YSYQKL in the germline V gene. This CDR3 reads CASSPPTGGQDTQYF. Partial CDR3 DNA: TGTGCCAGCAGCCCCCCGACTGGGGGTCAAGACACCCAGTAC.

Comments on this clone: Genes here carry mouse names. The read ends 1 residue shy of where the CDR3 ends; the end is completed using the germline J gene. The chain is built from TRBV26 and TRBJ1-4; 8 bases map to TRBD1. The CDR3 has 15 amino acids. Per the germline V gene, CDR1 is KGHPV and CDR2 is FQNQEV (reference sequence). J gave up 3 bases and V 3 bases, and 3 bases lay outside the gene matches. CDR3 residues: CASSLRQGTNERLFF. CDR3 DNA (partial): TGTGCCAGCAGTCTCCGACAGGGGACCAACGAAAGATTATTT.

Worth noting for this clone: Genes here carry mouse names. Read sequence stops 1 residue before the CDR3 end, and the germline J gene provides the missing end. The chain uses TRBV1 and TRBJ1-2; D is ambiguous. This CDR3 has 13 residues. The germline V and J ends were trimmed by 1 base and 0 bases, with 3 bases remaining between them. Germline CDR1 is NSQYPW and CDR2 is LRSPGD (reference sequence). Here the CDR3 reads CTCSAGANSDYTF. Incomplete CDR3 DNA: TGCACCTGCAGTGCAGGGGCAAACTCCGACTACACC.

A remark on this clone: Gene names are the mouse ones. From the germline J gene comes the end of the CDR3, since the read stops 1 residue before it. The rearrangement joins TRBV13-2 to TRBJ1-3, with 7 nucleotides matching TRBD1. The germline V gene has CDR1 NNHNN and CDR2 SYGAGS (reference sequence). V lost 0 bases, J lost 1 base, and 7 bases stayed unmatched. This CDR3 has 17 amino acids. CDR3 DNA, as far as it was read: TGTGCCAGCGGTGATGCGAACAGGGGACCCTCTGGAAATACGCTCTAT. Translating gives CASGDANRGPSGNTLY. The full CDR3 sequence reads CASGDANRGPSGNTLYF.

A note on this clone: The germline and genes are mouse ones. The CDR3 bases that were read are TGTGCCAGCAGCCCGGGGGCTAGTCAAAACACCTTGTAC. Its translation is CASSPGASQNTLY. The whole CDR3 protein is CASSPGASQNTLYF. The genes are TRBV26 and TRBJ2-4; D possibly uses TRBD1 or TRBD2 (6 bases each). The read terminates 1 residue ahead of where the CDR3 ends, so the germline J gene completes it. The germline CDR1 and CDR2 sequences are KGHPV and FQNQEV (reference sequence). The CDR3 length is 14 residues. Trimming removed 6 bases at V and 0 bases at J, with 10 bases between.

In this sample, this clone is medium-sized (0.01 to 0.1%). Gene names and germline refer to mouse. From the germline J gene comes the end of the CDR3, since the read stops 1 residue before it. The V gene is TRBV16, the J gene TRBJ2-7; no reliable D call. Germline-derived CDR1 and CDR2 are SGHSA and FRNQAP. The CDR3 covers 13 residues. Trimming took 0 bases from V and 4 from J, leaving 7 bases between them. The CDR3 protein is CASSLEGRYEQYF. CDR3 DNA, as far as it was read: TGTGCAAGCAGCTTAGAGGGCAGGTATGAACAGTAC. Using reference TRBV16 and TRBJ2-7 for the parts outside the CDR3, the full variable domain is NAGVIQTPRHKVTGKGQEATLWCEPISGHSAVFWYRQTIVQGLEFLTYFRNQAPIDDSGMPKERFSAQMPNQSHSTLKIQSTQPQDSAVYLCASSLEGRYEQYFGPGTRLTVL.

Notes on this clone: Here the gene names and germline are mouse. The read ends 1 residue before the CDR3 terminus; that terminus is restored from the germline J gene. The gene calls are TRBV13-1 and TRBJ1-2, with 8 positions matching TRBD1. The CDR3 has 13 residues. The V gene end was trimmed by 2 bases and the J gene end by 3 bases; junction bases not matched to a gene: 0. Per the germline V gene, CDR1 is NSHNY and CDR2 is SYGAGN. Incomplete CDR3 DNA: TGTGCCAGCAGTGAACAGGGGGACTCCGACTACACC. Its protein product is CASSEQGDSDYT. The entire CDR3 protein reads CASSEQGDSDYTF.

With regard to this clone: Genes and germline are mouse. The DNA read from the CDR3 is TGTGCCAGCAGTTTGGGCAGACACACAGAAGTCTTC. It translates to CASSLGRHTEVF. The CDR3 in full is CASSLGRHTEVFF. The chain is built from TRBV15 and TRBJ1-1; no clear D. The read finishes 1 residue shy of the CDR3 end, and the germline J gene is used to complete it. This CDR3 has 13 residues. CDR1 and CDR2 from the germline V gene are SGHND and FRSKSL. Trimming removed 3 bases from V and 3 bases from J, with 8 bases in between.

Regarding this clone: Here the gene names and germline are mouse. The read gets to within 1 residue of the CDR3 end, and the germline J gene fills in the rest. V usage is TRBV1 and J usage is TRBJ2-7, with 9 bases that match TRBD1. With V trimmed by 4 bases and J by 5 bases, 0 bases remained unmatched. From germline, CDR1 is NSQYPW and CDR2 LRSPGD (reference sequence). The CDR3 runs to 12 residues. CDR3 DNA, as far as it was read: TGCACCTGCAGTGGGACAGGGGATGAACAGTAC. Amino acid sequence: CTCSGTGDEQY. The whole CDR3 sequence is CTCSGTGDEQYF.

In the case of this clone: Mouse gene names apply. The read ends 1 residue before the CDR3 terminus; that terminus is restored from the germline J gene. The gene calls are TRBV23 and TRBJ2-7; the table's D gene call, TRBD2, was not cross checked with the DNA. The CDR3 totals 14 residues. The V gene's germline CDR1 is KGHTA and CDR2 FQNQQP. The DNA read from the CDR3 is TGCTCCAGCAGTCAATCCCCTGGGGGCCGGGAACAGTAC. Its translation: CSSSQSPGGREQY. The full CDR3 sequence reads CSSSQSPGGREQYF.

Turning to this clone: Germline and genes: mouse. With the read ending 1 residue before the CDR3 end, the germline J gene is used to fill in that end. The V gene is TRBV26, the J gene TRBJ2-5; possibly TRBD2 for D (5 bases). The length of the CDR3 is 13 residues. Trimming removed 3 bases at V and 3 bases at J, with 7 bases between. Germline values: CDR1 KGHPV, CDR2 FQNQEV (reference sequence). CDR3 DNA (partial): TGTGCCAGCAGTCTTGGGGTTCAAGACACCCAGTAC. Translation gives CASSLGVQDTQY. In full, the CDR3 is CASSLGVQDTQYF.

This clone occurred a few times. The listed genes are named as in mouse. From the germline J gene comes the end of the CDR3, since the read stops 1 residue before it. The chain uses TRBV13-2 and TRBJ2-1; the D gene is possibly TRBD2 (7 bases). The germline V gene encodes CDR1 NNHNN and CDR2 SYGAGS (reference sequence). Trimming left V 1 base short and J 4 bases short, with 12 bases between. The length of the CDR3 is 15 residues. CDR3 residues: CASGDKGGEYAEQFF. The CDR3 bases that were read are TGTGCCAGCGGTGATAAAGGGGGGGAGTATGCTGAGCAGTTC.

Comments on this clone: Mouse gene names apply. Read sequence stops 1 residue before the CDR3 end, and the germline J gene provides the missing end. This sequence joins TRBV12-2 and TRBJ2-3, with D perhaps given as TRBD1 or TRBD2 (5 bases each). CDR3 length: 13 residues. Germline loops: CDR1 SGHLS, CDR2 HYDKME. The V gene lost 2 bases and the J gene lost 0 bases, with 5 bases spanning the gap. The CDR3 spells CASSRDSAETLYF. The part of the CDR3 DNA that was read is TGTGCCAGCTCTCGGGACAGTGCAGAAACGCTGTAT.

Worth noting for this clone: Gene names denote mouse genes. Sequencing ends 1 residue short of the CDR3 end; the germline J gene provides the rest. The chain uses TRBV26 and TRBJ1-4; 8 bases match TRBD1. Germline-derived CDR1 and CDR2 are KGHPV and FQNQEV (reference sequence). V shed 0 bases, J shed 5 bases, and the junction held 5 bases outside the gene matches. This CDR3 has 16 amino acids. Incomplete CDR3 DNA: TGTGCCAGCAGTCTGTCCTCAGGGGGCCTTAACGAAAGATTATTT. Its translation is CASSLSSGGLNERLF. The full CDR3 protein is CASSLSSGGLNERLFF.

In the case of this clone: The listed genes are named as in mouse. The observed sequence ends 1 residue before the CDR3 terminus, with the missing tail filled in from the germline J gene. The rearrangement joins TRBV24 to TRBJ2-7; 8 bases are a match to TRBD2. From germline, CDR1 is KGHTA and CDR2 FRNEEI. Trimming took 4 bases from V and 3 from J; bases not matched to a gene: 2. This CDR3 is built from 13 residues. The sequenced CDR3 bases are TGTGCCAGCAGTCGACTGGGGTACTATGAACAGTAC. Residues: CASSRLGYYEQY. The entire CDR3 is CASSRLGYYEQYF.

Notes on this clone: Here the gene names and germline are mouse. From the germline J gene comes the end of the CDR3, since the read stops 1 residue before it. The rearrangement uses TRBV19 and TRBJ1-1; TRBD1 is a possible D gene (5 bases). Trimming stripped 1 base from V and 4 bases from J, with 5 bases between. CDR1 and CDR2 from the germline V gene are FNHDT and SITEND (reference sequence). CDR3 length: 12 amino acids. The CDR3 reads CASSIRGTEVFF. Incomplete CDR3 DNA: TGTGCCAGCAGTATAAGGGGCACAGAAGTCTTC.

With respect to this clone: Mouse names are used for the genes. The DNA ends 1 residue before the CDR3 does, and the rest of the CDR3 is filled in from the germline J gene. V and J are TRBV13-2 and TRBJ2-4; D is unclear. This CDR3 region has 14 residues. Germline assignment: CDR1 NNHNN and CDR2 SYGAGS (reference sequence). Trimming removed 0 bases from V and 2 bases from J, with 7 bases in between. CDR3 DNA, as far as it was read: TGTGCCAGCGGTGATGCACCACATCAAAACACCTTGTAC. It specifies CASGDAPHQNTLY. The whole CDR3 reads CASGDAPHQNTLYF.

Regarding this clone: Gene and germline names: mouse. The sequence runs out 1 residue before the end of the CDR3; the remainder is reconstructed from the germline J gene. The chain combines TRBV26 with TRBJ1-4; the match to TRBD1 covers 7 bases. Losses at the gene ends were 2 bases for V and 8 bases for J; bases not matched to a gene: 5. This CDR3 is 14 amino acids long. CDR1 is KGHPV and CDR2 is FQNQEV in the germline V gene (reference sequence). The CDR3 sequence is CASSLPGGVERLFF. The sequenced part of the CDR3 DNA is TGTGCCAGCAGTCTGCCAGGGGGAGTAGAAAGATTATTT.

About this clone: Gene names are mouse gene names. CDR3 sequence: CASRQGDNERLFF. The DNA read from the CDR3 is TGTGCCAGCAGACAGGGAGACAACGAAAGATTATTT. The chain links TRBV24 to TRBJ1-4; TRBD1 is a possible D gene (6 bases). The read terminates 1 residue ahead of where the CDR3 ends, so the germline J gene completes it. CDR3 length equals 13 residues. With 6 bases removed from V and 4 bases from J, the gap between germline ends came to 9 bases. Germline-derived CDR1 and CDR2 are KGHTA and FRNEEI.

About this clone itself: Any gene name here is a mouse gene name. The CDR3 end lies 1 residue beyond the end of the read and is filled in from the germline J gene. V and J are TRBV29 and TRBJ1-2; a possible D gene is TRBD1 (6 bases). The CDR3 is made up of 14 amino acids. Trimming removed 6 bases from V and 0 bases from J, with 11 bases in between. CDR1 and CDR2 (germline): MSHET, SYDVDS. Incomplete CDR3 DNA: TGTGCTAGCAGCAGCGGGACAACAAACTCCGACTACACC. It codes for CASSSGTTNSDYT. The whole CDR3 sequence is CASSSGTTNSDYTF.

A word on this clone: All gene names here are mouse names. The sequenced fragment ends 1 residue before the CDR3 boundary, so the rest is inferred from the germline J gene. This chain uses TRBV23 with TRBJ2-4; the table gives TRBD1 as D, unverified against the DNA. CDR1 and CDR2 (germline): KGHTA, FQNQQP. The CDR3 is made up of 14 amino acids. The DNA read from the CDR3 is TGCTCCAGCAGTCAAGACAGAGGTCAAAACACCTTGTAC. It translates to CSSSQDRGQNTLY. The entire CDR3 is CSSSQDRGQNTLYF.

Remarks on this clone: Genes here carry mouse names. The read gets to within 1 residue of the CDR3 end, and the germline J gene fills in the rest. The chain carries TRBV12-1 and TRBJ2-1, with TRBD2 matching 7 bases. CDR1 and CDR2 (germline): SGHSN, HYEKVE. The CDR3 has 15 residues. V gave up 4 bases and J gave up 7 bases; unmatched junction bases: 12. CDR3 in amino acids: CASSLGGGNSAEQFF. CDR3 DNA, as far as it was read: TGTGCCAGCTCCCTCGGGGGGGGTAACTCCGCTGAGCAGTTC.

As concerns this clone: Any gene name here is a mouse gene name. The sequenced fragment ends 1 residue before the CDR3 boundary, so the rest is inferred from the germline J gene. The V call is TRBV31, the J call TRBJ1-6, with a tentative D call TRBD1 (5 bases). TRBJ1-6 belongs to the ORF category, with a function that is uncertain. This CDR3 is built from 14 residues. Trimming stripped 1 base from V and 3 bases from J, with 7 bases between. Germline CDR1 is GKSSPN and CDR2 is SITVG. The CDR3 loop reads CAWSRGSYNSPLYF. The part of the CDR3 DNA that was read is TGTGCCTGGAGTCGGGGGAGCTATAATTCGCCCCTCTAC.

On this clone itself: The germline and genes are mouse ones. The read falls 1 residue short of the CDR3 end, and the missing part is taken from the germline J gene. The V gene is TRBV13-2, the J gene TRBJ2-4, with D perhaps matching TRBD1 (5 bases). V gave up 2 bases and J gave up 4 bases, with 5 bases separating them. The germline CDR1 and CDR2 sequences are NNHNN and SYGAGS (reference sequence). This CDR3 has 12 amino acids. CDR3 amino acids: CASGETENTLYF. The DNA read from the CDR3 is TGTGCCAGCGGTGAGACAGAAAACACCTTGTAC.